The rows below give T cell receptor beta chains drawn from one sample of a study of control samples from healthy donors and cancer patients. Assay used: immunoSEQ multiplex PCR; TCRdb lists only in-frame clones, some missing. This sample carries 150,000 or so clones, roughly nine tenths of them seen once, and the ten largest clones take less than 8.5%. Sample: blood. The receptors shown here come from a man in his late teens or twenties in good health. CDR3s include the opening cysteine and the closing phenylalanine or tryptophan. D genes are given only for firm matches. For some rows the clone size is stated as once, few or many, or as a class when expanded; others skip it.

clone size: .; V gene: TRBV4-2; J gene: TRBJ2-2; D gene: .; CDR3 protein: CASSPAGPNTGELFF; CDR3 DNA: TGTGCCAGCAGCCCAGCGGGCCCGAACACCGGGGAGCTGTTTTTT
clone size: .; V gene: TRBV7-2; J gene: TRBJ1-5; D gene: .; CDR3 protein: CASSWGGGWEPQHF; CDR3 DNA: TGTGCCAGCAGCTGGGGTGGGGGCTGGGAGCCCCAGCATTTT
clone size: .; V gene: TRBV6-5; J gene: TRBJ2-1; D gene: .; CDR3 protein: CATLTTWDNEQFF; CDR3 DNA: TGTGCCACCCTTACAACTTGGGACAATGAGCAGTTCTTC
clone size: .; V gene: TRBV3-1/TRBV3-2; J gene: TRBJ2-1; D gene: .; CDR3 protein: CASSPRADGAGSSYNEQFF; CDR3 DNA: TGTGCCAGCAGTCCAAGGGCCGATGGTGCGGGGAGCTCCTACAATGAGCAGTTCTTC
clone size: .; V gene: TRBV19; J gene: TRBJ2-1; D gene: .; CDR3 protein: CASSILTADGEQFF; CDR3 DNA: TGTGCCAGTAGTATACTAACCGCAGACGGTGAGCAGTTCTTC
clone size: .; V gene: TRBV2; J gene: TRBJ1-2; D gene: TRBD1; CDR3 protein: CASRRTGPGGYTF; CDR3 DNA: TGTGCCAGCAGGAGGACAGGCCCGGGAGGCTACACCTTC
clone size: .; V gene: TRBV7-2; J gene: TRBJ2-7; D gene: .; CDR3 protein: CASSLGGAVHEQYF; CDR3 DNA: TGTGCCAGCAGCTTAGGGGGGGCAGTCCACGAGCAGTACTTC
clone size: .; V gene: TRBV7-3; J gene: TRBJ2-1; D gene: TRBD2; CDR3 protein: CASSPSLAGGSYNEQFF; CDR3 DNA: TGTGCCAGCAGCCCCTCCTTAGCGGGGGGTTCCTACAATGAGCAGTTCTTC
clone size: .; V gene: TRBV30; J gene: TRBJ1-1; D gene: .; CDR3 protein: CAWSWGNTEAFF; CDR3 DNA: TGTGCCTGGAGTTGGGGGAACACTGAAGCTTTCTTT
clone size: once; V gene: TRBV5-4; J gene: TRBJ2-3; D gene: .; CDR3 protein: CASSLWPYTDTQYF; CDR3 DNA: TGTGCCAGCAGCTTGTGGCCTTACACAGATACGCAGTATTTT
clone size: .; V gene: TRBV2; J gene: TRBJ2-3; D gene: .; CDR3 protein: CASTEEGMGSTDTQYF; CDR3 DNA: TGTGCCAGCACCGAGGAGGGGATGGGTAGCACAGATACGCAGTATTTT
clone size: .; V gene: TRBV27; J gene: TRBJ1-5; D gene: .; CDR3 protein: CASKGQGYSNQPQHF; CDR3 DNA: TGTGCCAGCAAGGGCCAGGGATATAGCAATCAGCCCCAGCATTTT
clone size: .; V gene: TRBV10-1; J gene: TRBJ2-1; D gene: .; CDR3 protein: CASSEPRDGYNEQFF; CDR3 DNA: TGCGCCAGCAGTGAGCCGAGGGACGGCTACAATGAGCAGTTCTTC
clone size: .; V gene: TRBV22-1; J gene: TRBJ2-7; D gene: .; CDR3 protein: CPGSARDRDMEQYF; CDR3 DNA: TGTCCTGGGAGCGCAAGGGACAGGGATATGGAGCAGTACTTC
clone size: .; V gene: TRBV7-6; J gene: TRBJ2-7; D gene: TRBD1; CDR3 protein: CASSRDRRYEQYF; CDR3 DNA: TGTGCCAGCAGCCGGGACAGGCGCTACGAGCAGTACTTC
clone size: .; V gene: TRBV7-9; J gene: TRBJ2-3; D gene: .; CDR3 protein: CASSTTGGTDTQYF; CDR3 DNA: TGTGCCAGCAGCACTACAGGAGGGACAGATACGCAGTATTTT
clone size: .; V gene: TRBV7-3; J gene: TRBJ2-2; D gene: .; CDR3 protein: CASSLRQSGELFF; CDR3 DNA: TGTGCCAGCAGTCTCAGACAGAGCGGGGAGCTGTTTTTT
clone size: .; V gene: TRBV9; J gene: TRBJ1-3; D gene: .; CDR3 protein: CASSVGTSGNTIYF; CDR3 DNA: TGTGCCAGCAGCGTAGGAACCTCTGGAAACACCATATATTTT
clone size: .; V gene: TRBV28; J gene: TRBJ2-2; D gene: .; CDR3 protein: CASRARAAMLRGNRTGELFF; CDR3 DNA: TGTGCCAGCAGGGCCAGGGCGGCGATGTTGAGGGGTAATCGAACCGGGGAGCTGTTTTTT
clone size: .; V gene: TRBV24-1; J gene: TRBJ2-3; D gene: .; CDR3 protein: CATSDPGRDTQYF; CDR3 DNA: TGTGCCACCAGTGATCCCGGACGGGATACGCAGTATTTT
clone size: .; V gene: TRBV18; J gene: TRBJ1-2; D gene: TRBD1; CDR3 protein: CASSAGQNYGYTF; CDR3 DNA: TGTGCCAGCTCGGCGGGACAGAACTATGGCTACACCTTC
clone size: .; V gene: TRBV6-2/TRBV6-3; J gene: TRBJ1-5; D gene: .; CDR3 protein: CASSYSVQANQPQHF; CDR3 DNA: TGTGCCAGCAGTTACTCGGTCCAGGCTAATCAGCCCCAGCATTTT
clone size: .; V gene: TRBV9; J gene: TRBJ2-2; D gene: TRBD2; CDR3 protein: CASSVEALAGGPNTGELFF; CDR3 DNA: TGTGCCAGCAGCGTAGAGGCGTTAGCGGGGGGGCCGAACACCGGGGAGCTGTTTTTT
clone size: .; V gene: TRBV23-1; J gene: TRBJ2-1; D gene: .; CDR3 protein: CASSQASFEGSESYNEQFF; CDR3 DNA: TGCGCCAGCAGTCAGGCCTCGTTCGAGGGGAGCGAATCCTACAATGAGCAGTTCTTC
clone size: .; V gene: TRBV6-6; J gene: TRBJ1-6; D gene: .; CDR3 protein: CASSTTASSYNSPLHF; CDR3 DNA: TGTGCCAGCAGCACGACGGCTAGCTCCTATAATTCACCCCTCCACTTT
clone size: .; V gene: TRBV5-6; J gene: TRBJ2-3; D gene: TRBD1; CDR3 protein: CASSPEGQGRTDTQYF; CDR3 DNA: TGTGCCAGCAGCCCAGAAGGACAGGGGAGGACAGATACGCAGTATTTT
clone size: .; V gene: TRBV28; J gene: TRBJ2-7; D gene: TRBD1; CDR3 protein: CASRYTGTGYEQYF; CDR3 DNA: TGTGCCAGCAGATATACCGGGACAGGGTACGAGCAGTACTTC
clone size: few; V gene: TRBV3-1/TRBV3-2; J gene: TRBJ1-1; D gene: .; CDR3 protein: CASSRWTGNTEAFF; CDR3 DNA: TGTGCCAGCAGCCGTTGGACGGGGAACACTGAAGCTTTCTTT
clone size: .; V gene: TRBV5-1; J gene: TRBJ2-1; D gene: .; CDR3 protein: CASSFGNNEQFF; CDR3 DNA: TGCGCCAGCAGCTTCGGGAACAATGAGCAGTTCTTC
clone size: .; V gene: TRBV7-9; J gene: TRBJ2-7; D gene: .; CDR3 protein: CASSLFQGTTYEQYF; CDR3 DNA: TGTGCCAGCAGCTTATTCCAGGGGACTACTTACGAGCAGTACTTC
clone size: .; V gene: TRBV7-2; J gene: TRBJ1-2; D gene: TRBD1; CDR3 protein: CASSITGDYGYTF; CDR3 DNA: TGTGCCAGCAGCATAACAGGGGACTATGGCTACACCTTC
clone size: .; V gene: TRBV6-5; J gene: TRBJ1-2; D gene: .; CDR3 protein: CASSYLTYGYTF; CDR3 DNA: TGTGCCAGCAGCTACCTAACCTATGGCTACACCTTC
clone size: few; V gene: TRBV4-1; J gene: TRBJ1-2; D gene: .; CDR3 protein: CASSQDGRGYGGYTF; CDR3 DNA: TGCGCCAGCAGCCAGGACGGACGGGGGTACGGTGGCTACACCTTC
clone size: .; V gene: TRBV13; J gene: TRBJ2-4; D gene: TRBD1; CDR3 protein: CASSPRDRVNIQYF; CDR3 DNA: TGTGCCAGCAGCCCCAGGGACAGGGTCAACATTCAGTACTTC
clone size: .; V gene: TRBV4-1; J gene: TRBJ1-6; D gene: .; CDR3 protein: CASSQESASSYNSPLHF; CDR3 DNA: TGCGCCAGCAGCCAAGAGAGCGCCAGCTCCTATAATTCACCCCTCCACTTT
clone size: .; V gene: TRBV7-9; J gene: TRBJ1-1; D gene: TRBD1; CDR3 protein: CASSLSGLTGGRGTEAFF; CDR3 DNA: TGTGCCAGCAGCCTTTCGGGTTTAACAGGGGGCAGGGGCACTGAAGCTTTCTTT
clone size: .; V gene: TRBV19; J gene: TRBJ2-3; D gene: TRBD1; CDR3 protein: CAIGQGGGDTDTQYF; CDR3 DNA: TGTGCCATCGGACAGGGAGGAGGGGACACAGATACGCAGTATTTT
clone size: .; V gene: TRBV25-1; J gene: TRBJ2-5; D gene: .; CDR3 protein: CASSELGRETQYF; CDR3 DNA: TGTGCCAGCAGTGAACTAGGTCGAGAGACCCAGTACTTC
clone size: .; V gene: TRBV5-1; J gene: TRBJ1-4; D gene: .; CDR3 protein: CASGLGGGDFHNEKLFF; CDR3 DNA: TGCGCCAGCGGCCTGGGCGGGGGTGACTTTCACAATGAAAAACTGTTTTTT
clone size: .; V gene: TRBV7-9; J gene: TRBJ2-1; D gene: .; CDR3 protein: CASSLGVGRSYNEQFF; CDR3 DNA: TGTGCCAGCAGCTTAGGGGTAGGGAGATCCTACAATGAGCAGTTCTTC
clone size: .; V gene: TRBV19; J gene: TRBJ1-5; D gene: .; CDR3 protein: CASSRPPQPQHF; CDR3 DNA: TGTGCCAGTAGTAGGCCTCCCCAGCCCCAGCATTTT